This T cell receptor (beta chain) came from a study of OX40 agonist ivuxolimab in advanced cancers. General study findings and limits: Still undetermined is the antigen specificity of the expanded peripheral T cells. At doses 0.1 to 3.0 mg/kg, CD4+ and CD8+ clones expanded.

Regarding this clone: Antigen: not known.

Autoimmune disease history or systemic immunosuppression led to patients being barred. Produced via immunoSEQ multiplex PCR; TCRdb's table is partial and in-frame only. The table has roughly 83,000 clones, about 88% seen once. The CDR3 spans 13 residues. V dropped 3 bases and J dropped 2 bases, with 7 bases sitting between them. Germline CDR1 and CDR2: SEHNR and FQNEAQ (reference sequence). The origin of this receptor is an adult with an advanced solid tumor such as melanoma, head and neck, liver or kidney cancer. This chain joins TRBV7-9 and TRBJ2-5, with D perhaps TRBD1 or TRBD2 (5 bases each). The source material was CD4+ or CD8+ T cells sorted from blood, sampled in a trial of the OX40 agonist ivuxolimab. CDR3 sequence reads: CASSFWGQETQYF. CDR3 DNA: TGTGCCAGCAGCTTTTGGGGGCAAGAGACCCAGTACTTC.